This record concerns one TCR beta chain sequence. The CDR3 has 17 residues. Deletions cut 5 bases from V and 0 bases from J, with 14 bases between. Germline-derived CDR1 and CDR2 are SGHTA and FQGNSA. This record comes from a study of T cell responses to AZD1222 COVID-19 vaccine. Assay used: immunoSEQ multiplex PCR; TCRdb lists only in-frame clones, some missing. This sample has around 130,000 clones, with about 90% found just once. The source is an adult who received the MenACWY meningococcal vaccine as a control. The J gene is TRBJ2-6, the V gene TRBV7-2; D gene ambiguous. This specimen was peripheral blood, taken 28 days after the second dose of the MenACWY control vaccine. As DNA, the CDR3 is TGTGCCAGCAGCCTTTTCGTCCTCGTCTCTGGGGCCAACGTCCTGACTTTC. As protein: CASSLFVLVSGANVLTF.